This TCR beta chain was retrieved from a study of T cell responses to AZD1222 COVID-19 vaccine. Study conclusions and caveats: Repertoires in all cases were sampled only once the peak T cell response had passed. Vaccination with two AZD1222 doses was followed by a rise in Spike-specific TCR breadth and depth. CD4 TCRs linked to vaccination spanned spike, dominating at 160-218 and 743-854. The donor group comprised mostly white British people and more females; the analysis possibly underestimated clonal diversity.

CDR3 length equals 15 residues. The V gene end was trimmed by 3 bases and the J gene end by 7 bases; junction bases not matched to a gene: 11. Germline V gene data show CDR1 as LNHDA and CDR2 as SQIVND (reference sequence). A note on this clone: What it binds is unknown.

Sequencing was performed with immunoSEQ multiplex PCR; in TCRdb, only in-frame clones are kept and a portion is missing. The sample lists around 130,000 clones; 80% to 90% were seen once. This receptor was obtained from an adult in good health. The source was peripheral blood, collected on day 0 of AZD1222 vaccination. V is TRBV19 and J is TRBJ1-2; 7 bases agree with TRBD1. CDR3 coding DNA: TGTGCCAGTAGTATGTCCCCAGGGGGTGTGATTGGCTACACCTTC. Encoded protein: CASSMSPGGVIGYTF.